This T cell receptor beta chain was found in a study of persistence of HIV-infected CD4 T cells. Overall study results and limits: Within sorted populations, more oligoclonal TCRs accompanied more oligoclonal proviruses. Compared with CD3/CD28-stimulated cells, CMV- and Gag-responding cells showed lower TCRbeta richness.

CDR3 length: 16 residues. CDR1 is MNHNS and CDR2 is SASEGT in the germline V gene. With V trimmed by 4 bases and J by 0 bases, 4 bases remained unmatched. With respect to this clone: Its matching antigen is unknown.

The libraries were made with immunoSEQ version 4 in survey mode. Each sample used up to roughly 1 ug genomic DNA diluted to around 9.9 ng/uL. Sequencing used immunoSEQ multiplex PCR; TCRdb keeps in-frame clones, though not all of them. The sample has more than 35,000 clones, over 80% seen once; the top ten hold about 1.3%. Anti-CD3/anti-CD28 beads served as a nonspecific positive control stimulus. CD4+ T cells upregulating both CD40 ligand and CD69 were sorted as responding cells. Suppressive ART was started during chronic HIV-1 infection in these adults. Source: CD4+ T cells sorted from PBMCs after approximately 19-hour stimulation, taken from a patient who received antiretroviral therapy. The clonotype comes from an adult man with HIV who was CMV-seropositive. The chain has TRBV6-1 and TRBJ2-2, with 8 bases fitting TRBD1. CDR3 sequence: CASSGWGQANTGELFF. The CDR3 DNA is TGTGCCAGCAGTGGCTGGGGACAGGCGAACACCGGGGAGCTGTTTTTT.